This T cell receptor (beta chain) is from a study of vaccination and CD4 T cells after COVID-19. Study-level results: The study found that a median around 90% of reactive clones in convalescent patients appeared only post-vaccination.

The time point was: late sampling 161 to 241 days after vaccination in a few convalescent patients. Treatment given: roughly 11-day PBMC culture with coronavirus spike peptide pools or control peptides (ViraFEST assay). Concerning this clonotype: Its target is unknown. Its ends do not fully match the called genes, so a read error is possible.

Cultured CD4+ T-cell DNA underwent Oncomine TCR Beta short-read sequencing. TCRdb re-derived calls from the PCR reads in MiXCR, one entry per CDR3 protein. Of approximately 22,000 distinct CDR3 sequences detected, 32% appear once; the ten largest clones hold around 10%. Germline CDR1 is SGHRS and CDR2 is YFSETQ. The CDR3 runs 12 residues. The source of this sequence is a human donor who had recovered from COVID-19. This sample comprised CD4+ T cells from blood, cultured in vitro, obtained about 7 months after SARS-CoV-2 vaccination. V is TRBV5-1 and J is TRBJ2-7; weak D call: TRBD1 (5 bases). CDR3 sequence: CASSLDTYEQYF. The CDR3 DNA is TGCGCCAGCAGTTTGGACACCTACGAGCAGTACTTC.